This T cell receptor beta chain was captured by sequencing in a study of cytomegalovirus exposure and HLA in healthy donors. PCR used 60 Vbeta primers and 13 Jbeta primers. TCRdb keeps only in-frame clones here, not all; method: immunoSEQ multiplex PCR. Of more than 140,000 clones in the sample, around 66% are singletons; the top ten hold around 2.9%. V gave up 4 bases and J gave up 2 bases, with 9 bases separating them. Germline CDR1 reads SGHRS; CDR2 reads YFSETQ. The CDR3 has 14 residues. This clone has more than one count but fewer than ten. What was sequenced was PBMCs. The sequence was obtained from a woman in her thirties in good health and CMV-seropositive. The genes are TRBV5-1 and TRBJ2-2; D perhaps matches TRBD1 (5 bases). CDR3 in amino acids: CASSQGFNTGELFF. The DNA of the CDR3 is TGCGCCAGCAGCCAGGGATTTAACACCGGGGAGCTGTTTTTT.